Described below is a single T cell receptor (beta chain) sequence and its context. Per the original data handling: Amplification with reference gene primers provided the estimates of nucleated cell counts. This table comes from immunoSEQ multiplex PCR, and its TCRdb copy is limited to in-frame clones, with some not included. V and J calls and clone size are those listed in that table; D and trimming were worked out from the DNA. The data hold about 260,000 clones, with about 90% observed a single time. V lost 1 base, J lost 4 bases, and 11 bases lay in between. CDR3 length: 14 amino acids. Germline V gives CDR1 SGHRS, CDR2 YFSETQ. The data were obtained in a study of blood T cell repertoires in COVID-19. In the study overall: Acute-phase and convalescent COVID-19 samples originated in the United States, Italy and Spain.

Source material: peripheral blood. The chain employs TRBV5-1 and TRBJ1-2, with TRBD1 as a possible D gene (5 bases). The TCR originated in a woman between 50 and 59 years old with acute or convalescent COVID-19. The CDR3 loop reads CASSLSAGPYGYTF. The DNA for the CDR3 is TGCGCCAGCAGCTTGTCGGCAGGGCCCTATGGCTACACCTTC.